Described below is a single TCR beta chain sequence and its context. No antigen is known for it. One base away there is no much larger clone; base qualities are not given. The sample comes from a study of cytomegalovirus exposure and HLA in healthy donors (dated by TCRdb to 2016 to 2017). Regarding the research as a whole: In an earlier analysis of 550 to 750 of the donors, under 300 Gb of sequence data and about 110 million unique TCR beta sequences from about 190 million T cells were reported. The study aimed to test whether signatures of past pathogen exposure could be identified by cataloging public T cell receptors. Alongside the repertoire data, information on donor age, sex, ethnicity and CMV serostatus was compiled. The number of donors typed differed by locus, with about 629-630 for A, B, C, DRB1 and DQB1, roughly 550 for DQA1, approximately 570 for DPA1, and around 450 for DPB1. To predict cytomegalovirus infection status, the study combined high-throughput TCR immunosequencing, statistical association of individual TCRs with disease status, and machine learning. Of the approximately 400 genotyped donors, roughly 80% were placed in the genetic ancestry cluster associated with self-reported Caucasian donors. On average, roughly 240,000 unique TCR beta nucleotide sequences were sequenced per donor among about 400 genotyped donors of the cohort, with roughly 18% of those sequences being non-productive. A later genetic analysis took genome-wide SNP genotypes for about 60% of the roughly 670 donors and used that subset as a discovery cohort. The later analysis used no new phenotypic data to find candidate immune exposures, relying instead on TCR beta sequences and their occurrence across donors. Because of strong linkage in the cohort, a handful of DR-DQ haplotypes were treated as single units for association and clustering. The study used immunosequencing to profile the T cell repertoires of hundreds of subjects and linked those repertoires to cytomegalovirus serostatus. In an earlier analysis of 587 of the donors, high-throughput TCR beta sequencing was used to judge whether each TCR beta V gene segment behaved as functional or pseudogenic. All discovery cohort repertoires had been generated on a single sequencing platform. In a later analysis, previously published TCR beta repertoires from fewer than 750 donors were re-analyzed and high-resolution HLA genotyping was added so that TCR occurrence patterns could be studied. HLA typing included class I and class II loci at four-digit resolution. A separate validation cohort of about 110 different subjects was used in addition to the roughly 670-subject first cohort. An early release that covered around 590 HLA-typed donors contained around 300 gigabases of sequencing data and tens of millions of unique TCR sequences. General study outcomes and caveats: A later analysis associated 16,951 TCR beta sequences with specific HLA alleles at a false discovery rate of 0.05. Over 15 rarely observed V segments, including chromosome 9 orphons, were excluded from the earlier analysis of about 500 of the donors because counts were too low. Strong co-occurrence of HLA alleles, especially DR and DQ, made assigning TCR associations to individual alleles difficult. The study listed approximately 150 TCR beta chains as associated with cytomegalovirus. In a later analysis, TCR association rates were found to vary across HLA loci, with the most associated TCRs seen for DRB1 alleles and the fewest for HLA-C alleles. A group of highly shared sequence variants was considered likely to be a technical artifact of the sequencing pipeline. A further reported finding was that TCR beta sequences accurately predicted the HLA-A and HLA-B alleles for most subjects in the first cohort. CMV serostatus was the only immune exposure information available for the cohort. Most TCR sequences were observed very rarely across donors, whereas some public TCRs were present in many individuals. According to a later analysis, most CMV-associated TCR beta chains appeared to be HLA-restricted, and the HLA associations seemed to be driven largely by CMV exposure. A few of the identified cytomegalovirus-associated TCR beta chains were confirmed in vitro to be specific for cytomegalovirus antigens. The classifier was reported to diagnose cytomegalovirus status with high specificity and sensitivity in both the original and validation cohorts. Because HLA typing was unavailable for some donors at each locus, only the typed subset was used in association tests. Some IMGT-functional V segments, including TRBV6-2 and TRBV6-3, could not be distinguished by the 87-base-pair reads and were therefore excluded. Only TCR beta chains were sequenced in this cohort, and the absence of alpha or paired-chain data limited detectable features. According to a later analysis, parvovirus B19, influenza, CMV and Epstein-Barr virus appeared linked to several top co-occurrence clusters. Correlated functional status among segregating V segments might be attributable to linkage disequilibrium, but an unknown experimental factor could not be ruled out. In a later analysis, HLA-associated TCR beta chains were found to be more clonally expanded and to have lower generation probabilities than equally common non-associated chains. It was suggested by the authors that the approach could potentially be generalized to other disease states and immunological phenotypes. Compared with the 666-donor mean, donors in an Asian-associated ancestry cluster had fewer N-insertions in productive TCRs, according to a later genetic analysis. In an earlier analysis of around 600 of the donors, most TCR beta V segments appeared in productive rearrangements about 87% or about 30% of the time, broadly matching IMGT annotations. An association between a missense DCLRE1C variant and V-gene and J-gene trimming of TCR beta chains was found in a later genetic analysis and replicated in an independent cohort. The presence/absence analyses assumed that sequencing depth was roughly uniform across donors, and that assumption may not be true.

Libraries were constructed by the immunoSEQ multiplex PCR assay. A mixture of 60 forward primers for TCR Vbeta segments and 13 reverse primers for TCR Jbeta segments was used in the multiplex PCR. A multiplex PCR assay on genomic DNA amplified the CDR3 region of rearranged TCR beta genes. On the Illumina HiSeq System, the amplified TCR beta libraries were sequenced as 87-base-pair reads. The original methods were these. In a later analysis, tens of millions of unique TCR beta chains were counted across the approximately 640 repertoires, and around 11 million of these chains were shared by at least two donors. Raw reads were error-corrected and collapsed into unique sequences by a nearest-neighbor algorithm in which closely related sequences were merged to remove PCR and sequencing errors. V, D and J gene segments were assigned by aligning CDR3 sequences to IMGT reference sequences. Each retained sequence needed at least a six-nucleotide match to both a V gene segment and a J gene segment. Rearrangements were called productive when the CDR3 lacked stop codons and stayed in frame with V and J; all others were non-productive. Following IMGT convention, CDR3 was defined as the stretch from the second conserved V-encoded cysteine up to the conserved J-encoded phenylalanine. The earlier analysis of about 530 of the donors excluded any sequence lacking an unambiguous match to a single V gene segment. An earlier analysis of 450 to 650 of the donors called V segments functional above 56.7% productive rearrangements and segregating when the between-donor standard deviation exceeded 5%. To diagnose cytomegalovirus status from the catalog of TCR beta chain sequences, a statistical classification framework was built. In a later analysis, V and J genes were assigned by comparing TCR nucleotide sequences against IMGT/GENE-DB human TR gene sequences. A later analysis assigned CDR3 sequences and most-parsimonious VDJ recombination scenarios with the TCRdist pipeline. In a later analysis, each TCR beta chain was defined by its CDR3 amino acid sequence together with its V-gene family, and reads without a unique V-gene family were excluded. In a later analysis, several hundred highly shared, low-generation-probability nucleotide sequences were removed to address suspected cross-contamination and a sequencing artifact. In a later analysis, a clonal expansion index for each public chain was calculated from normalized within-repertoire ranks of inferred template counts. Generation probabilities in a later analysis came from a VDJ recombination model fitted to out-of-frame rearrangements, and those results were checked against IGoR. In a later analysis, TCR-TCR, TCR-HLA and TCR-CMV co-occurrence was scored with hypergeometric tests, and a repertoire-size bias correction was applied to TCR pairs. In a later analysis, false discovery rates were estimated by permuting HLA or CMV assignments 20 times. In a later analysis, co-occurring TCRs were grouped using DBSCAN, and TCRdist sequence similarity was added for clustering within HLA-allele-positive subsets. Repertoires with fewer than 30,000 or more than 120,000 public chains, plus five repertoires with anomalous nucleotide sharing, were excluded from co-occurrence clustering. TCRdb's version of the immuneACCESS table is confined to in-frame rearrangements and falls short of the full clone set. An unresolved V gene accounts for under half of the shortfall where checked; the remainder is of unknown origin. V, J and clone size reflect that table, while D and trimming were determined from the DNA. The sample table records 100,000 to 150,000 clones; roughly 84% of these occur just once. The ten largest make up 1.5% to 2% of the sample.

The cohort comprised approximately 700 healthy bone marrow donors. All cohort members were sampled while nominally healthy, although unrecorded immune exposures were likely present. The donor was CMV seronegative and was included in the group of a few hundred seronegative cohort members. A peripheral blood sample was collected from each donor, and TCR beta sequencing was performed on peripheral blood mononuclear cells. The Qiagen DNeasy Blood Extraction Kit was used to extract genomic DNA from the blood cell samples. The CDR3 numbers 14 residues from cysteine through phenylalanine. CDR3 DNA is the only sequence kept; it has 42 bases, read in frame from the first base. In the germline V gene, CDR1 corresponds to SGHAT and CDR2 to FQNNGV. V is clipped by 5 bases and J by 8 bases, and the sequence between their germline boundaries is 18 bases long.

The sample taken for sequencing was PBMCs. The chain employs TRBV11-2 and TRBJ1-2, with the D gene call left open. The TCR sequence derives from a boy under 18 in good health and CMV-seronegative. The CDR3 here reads CASSLTTRIEGYTF. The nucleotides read TGTGCCAGCAGCCTAACGACACGGATTGAGGGCTACACCTTC.